This entry features one T cell receptor (beta chain) sequence. What it binds is unknown. This specimen comes from a study of shared clonotypes between healthy human individuals. As for the study in general: A couple of women and three men aged 18 to 49 made up the donors. General study points: The small donor group covered limited genetic and exposure diversity. A generally larger estimated richness was seen in naive subsets than in memory subsets.

The repertoire was sequenced with immunoSEQ multiplex PCR; TCRdb's copy has only in-frame clones and lacks some. The sample records 1,500,000 or so clones, around 98.5% being singletons. CDR1 MDHEN and CDR2 SYDVKM come from the germline V gene. Trimming removed 1 base at V and 0 bases at J, with 16 bases between. This CDR3 is 17 amino acids long. The source is a man aged 25-45 years in good health. The sequenced sample was naive CD4+ T cells sorted from blood. The subset: CD45RA+ positively selected. This rearrangement joins TRBV28 to TRBJ2-7; D is ambiguous. The CDR3 loop reads CASSLFGLGGSSYEQYF. CDR3 coding DNA: TGTGCCAGCAGTTTATTTGGGTTGGGCGGCAGCTCCTACGAGCAGTACTTC.